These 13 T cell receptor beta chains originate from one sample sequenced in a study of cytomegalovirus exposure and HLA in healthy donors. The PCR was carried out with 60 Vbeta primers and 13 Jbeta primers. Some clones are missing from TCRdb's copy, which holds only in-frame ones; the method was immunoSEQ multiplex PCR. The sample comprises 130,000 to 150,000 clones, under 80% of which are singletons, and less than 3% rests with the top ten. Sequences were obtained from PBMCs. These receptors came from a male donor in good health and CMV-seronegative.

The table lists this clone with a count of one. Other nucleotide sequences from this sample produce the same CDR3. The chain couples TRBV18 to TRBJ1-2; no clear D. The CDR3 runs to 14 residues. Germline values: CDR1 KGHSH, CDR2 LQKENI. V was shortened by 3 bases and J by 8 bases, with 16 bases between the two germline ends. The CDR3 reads CASSPPVGSGGYTF. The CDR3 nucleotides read TGTGCCAGCTCACCGCCAGTGGGCAGCGGAGGCTACACCTTC.

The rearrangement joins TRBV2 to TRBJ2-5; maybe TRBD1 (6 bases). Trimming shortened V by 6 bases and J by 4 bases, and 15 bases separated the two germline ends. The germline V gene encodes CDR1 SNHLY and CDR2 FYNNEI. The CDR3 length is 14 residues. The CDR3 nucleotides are TGTGCCAGCAGCGGACAGTTCTTCGGAGAGACCCAGTACTTC. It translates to CASSGQFFGETQYF. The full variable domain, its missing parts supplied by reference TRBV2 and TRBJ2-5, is EPEVTQTPSHQVTQMGQEVILRCVPISNHLYFYWYRQILGQKVEFLVSFYNNEISEKSEIFDDQFSVERPDGSNFTLKIRSTKLEDSAMYFCASSGQFFGETQYFGPGTRLLVL.

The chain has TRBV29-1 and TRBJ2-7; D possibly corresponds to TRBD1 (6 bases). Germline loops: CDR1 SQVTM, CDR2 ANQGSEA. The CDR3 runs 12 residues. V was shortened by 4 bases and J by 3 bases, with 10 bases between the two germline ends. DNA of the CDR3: TGCAGCGTTGCTGGACAGAGCTACGAGCAGTACTTC. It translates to CSVAGQSYEQYF.

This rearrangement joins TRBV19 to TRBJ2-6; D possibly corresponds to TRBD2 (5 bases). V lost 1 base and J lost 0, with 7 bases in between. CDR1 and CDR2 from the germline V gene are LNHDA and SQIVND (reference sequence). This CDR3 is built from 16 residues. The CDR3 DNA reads TGTGCCAGTAGTATAGTAGGGAGCTCTGGGGCCAACGTCCTGACTTTC. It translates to CASSIVGSSGANVLTF.

The CDR3 region has the DNA TGTGCCAGTAGTATGGATGGGTCCGGGTACGAGCAGTACTTC. As protein: CASSMDGSGYEQYF. This sequence joins TRBV19 and TRBJ2-5; the D is unclear. The DNA end favors TRBJ2-7, so the J call may be wrong. This CDR3 region has 14 residues. Germline V gives CDR1 LNHDA, CDR2 SQIVND (reference sequence).

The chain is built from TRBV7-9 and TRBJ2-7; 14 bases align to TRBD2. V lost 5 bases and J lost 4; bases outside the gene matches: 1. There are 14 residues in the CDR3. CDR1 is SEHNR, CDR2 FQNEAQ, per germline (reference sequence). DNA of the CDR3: TGTGCCAGCAGCAGGACTAGCGGGAGGTACGAGCAGTACTTC. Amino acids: CASSRTSGRYEQYF.

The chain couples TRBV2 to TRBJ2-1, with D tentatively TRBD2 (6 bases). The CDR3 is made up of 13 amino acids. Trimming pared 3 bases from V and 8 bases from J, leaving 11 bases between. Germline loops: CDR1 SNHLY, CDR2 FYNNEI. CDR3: CASSEGGSHEQFF. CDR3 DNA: TGTGCCAGCAGTGAGGGGGGTTCGCATGAGCAGTTCTTC.

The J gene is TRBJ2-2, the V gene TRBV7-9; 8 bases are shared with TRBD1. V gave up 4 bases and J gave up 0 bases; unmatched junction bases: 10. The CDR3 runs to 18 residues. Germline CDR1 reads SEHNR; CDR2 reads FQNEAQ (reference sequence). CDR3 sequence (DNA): TGTGCCAGCAGCTGGCGGAGGGGGACAGGCGCGAACACCGGGGAGCTGTTTTTT. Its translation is CASSWRRGTGANTGELFF. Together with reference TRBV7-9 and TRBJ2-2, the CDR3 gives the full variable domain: DTGVSQNPRHKITKRGQNVTFRCDPISEHNRLYWYRQTLGQGPEFLTYFQNEAQLEKSRLLSDRFSAERPKGSFSTLEIQRTEQGDSAMYLCASSWRRGTGANTGELFFGEGSRLTVL.

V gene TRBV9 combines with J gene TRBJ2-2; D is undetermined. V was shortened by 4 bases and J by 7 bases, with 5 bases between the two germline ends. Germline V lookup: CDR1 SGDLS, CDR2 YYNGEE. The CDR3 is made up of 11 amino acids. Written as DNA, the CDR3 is TGTGCCAGCAGCTCGGGCGGGGAGCTGTTTTTT. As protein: CASSSGGELFF.

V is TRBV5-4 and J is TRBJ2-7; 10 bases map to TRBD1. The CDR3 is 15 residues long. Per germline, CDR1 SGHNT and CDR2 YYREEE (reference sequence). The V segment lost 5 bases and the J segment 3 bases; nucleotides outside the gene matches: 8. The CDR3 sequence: CASSHRTGGYYEQYF. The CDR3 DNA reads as TGTGCCAGCAGTCATAGGACAGGGGGGTACTACGAGCAGTACTTC.

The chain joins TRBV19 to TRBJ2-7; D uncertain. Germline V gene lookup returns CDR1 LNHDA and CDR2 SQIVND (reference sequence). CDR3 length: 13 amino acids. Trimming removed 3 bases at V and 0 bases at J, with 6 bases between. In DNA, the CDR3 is TGTGCCAGTAGTATGTACATCTCCTACGAGCAGTACTTC. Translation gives CASSMYISYEQYF.

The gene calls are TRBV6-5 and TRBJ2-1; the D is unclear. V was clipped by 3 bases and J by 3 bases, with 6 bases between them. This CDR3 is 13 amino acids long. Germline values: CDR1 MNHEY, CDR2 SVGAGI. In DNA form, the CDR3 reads TGTGCCAGCAGTTATGCGATCTACAATGAGCAGTTCTTC. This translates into CASSYAIYNEQFF.

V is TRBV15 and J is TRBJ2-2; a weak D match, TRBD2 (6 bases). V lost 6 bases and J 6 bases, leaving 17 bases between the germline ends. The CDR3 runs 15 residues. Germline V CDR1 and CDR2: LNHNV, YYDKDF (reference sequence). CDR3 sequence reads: CATSQEQEGAGELFF. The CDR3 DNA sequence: TGTGCCACCAGTCAAGAGCAGGAGGGTGCCGGGGAGCTGTTTTTT.